Each of the 5 T cell receptor beta chains below was sequenced from the same sample in a study of T cell clonotyping in hematopoietic cell transplantation. Sequencing used immunoSEQ multiplex PCR; TCRdb keeps in-frame clones, though not all of them. This sample carries tens of thousands of clones, 95% to 97% of them seen once, and the ten largest clones take roughly 1.7%. Described time point: recipient sample about 28 days before transplant, after cytoreduction. The sequences come from peripheral blood mononuclear cells, collected before stem cell transplant. The receptors stem from a woman between 45 and 65 years old with acute myeloid leukemia. Some clones in this sample may be carry-over from other donors' samples.

V is TRBV30 and J is TRBJ1-1; TRBD1 aligns across 7 bases. V lost 2 bases and J lost 5; bases outside the gene matches: 14. This CDR3 spans 16 amino acids. CDR1 is GTSNPN, CDR2 SVGIG, per germline (reference sequence). CDR3 DNA sequence: TGTGCCTGGAGTCCACGACAGGGACGACGCCAGACTGAAGCTTTCTTT. Its translation: CAWSPRQGRRQTEAFF.

The rearrangement links TRBV7-9 to TRBJ1-1, with D perhaps TRBD1 (5 bases). The CDR3 sequence is 14 residues long. Germline V CDR1 and CDR2: SEHNR, FQNEAQ (reference sequence). V gave up 5 bases and J gave up 5 bases, with 15 bases separating them. DNA for the CDR3: TGTGCCAGCAGCCCCCGGGGGGTAGGAACTGAAGCTTTCTTT. It specifies CASSPRGVGTEAFF.

CDR3 sequence: CASSLDFGTGNQPQHF. For the CDR3, the DNA is TGTGCCAGCAGCTTAGATTTTGGGACAGGGAATCAGCCCCAGCATTTT. The chain employs TRBV7-9 and TRBJ1-5, with 9 bases matching TRBD1. The CDR3 spans 16 residues. Looked up from germline, CDR1 is SEHNR and CDR2 is FQNEAQ (reference sequence). V shed 1 base, J shed 4 bases, and the junction held 5 bases outside the gene matches.

The chain recombines TRBV5-1 with TRBJ2-7; 15 positions match TRBD2. The CDR3 runs 16 residues. With V trimmed by 0 bases and J by 4 bases, 2 bases remained unmatched. Germline V gives CDR1 SGHRS, CDR2 YFSETQ. CDR3 amino acids: CASSLGTSGRVYEQYF. CDR3 bases: TGCGCCAGCAGCTTGGGGACTAGCGGGAGGGTGTACGAGCAGTACTTC.

This chain links TRBV5-1 with TRBJ2-7; D could derive from TRBD1 or TRBD2 (5 bases each). Germline CDR1 SGHRS, CDR2 YFSETQ. Trimming shortened V by 7 bases and J by 3 bases, and 11 bases separated the two germline ends. This CDR3 has 12 amino acids. CDR3 sequence (DNA): TGCGCCAGCGGGGCAGACTACTACGAGCAGTACTTC. This codes for CASGADYYEQYF.